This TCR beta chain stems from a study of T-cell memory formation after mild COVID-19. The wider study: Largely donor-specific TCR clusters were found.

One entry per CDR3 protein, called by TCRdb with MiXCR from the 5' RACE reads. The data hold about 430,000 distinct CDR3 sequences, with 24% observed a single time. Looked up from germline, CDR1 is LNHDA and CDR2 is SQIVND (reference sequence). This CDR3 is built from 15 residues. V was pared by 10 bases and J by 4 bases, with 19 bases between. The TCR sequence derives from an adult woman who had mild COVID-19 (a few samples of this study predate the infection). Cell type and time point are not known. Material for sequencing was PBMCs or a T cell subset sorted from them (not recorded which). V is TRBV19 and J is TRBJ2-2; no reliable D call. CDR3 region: CATSDPGRITGELFF. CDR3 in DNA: TGTGCCACCTCGGACCCGGGTCGAATCACCGGGGAGCTGTTTTTT.